The 8 T cell receptor beta chains reported below all come from one sample, sequenced in a study of blood T cells in healthy people across ages. For the second PCR, which ran for roughly 7 to 11 cycles, a sample-barcoded 5' primer and a J-beta primer mix were used. TCRdb itself ran the 5' RACE reads through MiXCR, one entry per CDR3 protein. The sample lists more than 500,000 distinct CDR3 sequences; 25% to 35% were seen once. Separately, the same data were catalogued under a study of T cells of mothers and their children.

Sequenced sample: blood. These TCRs come from a boy aged 2 to 10 in good health.

This clonotype showed up just a few times. The chain links TRBV12-3 or TRBV12-4 to TRBJ2-2, with D unresolved. Trimming took off 6 bases at V and 1 base at J, with 9 bases between the two ends. The CDR3 is 14 amino acids. The CDR3 nucleotides are TGTGCCAGCAGGTGGAAGCAGAACACCGGGGAGCTGTTTTTT. It specifies CASRWKQNTGELFF.

The chain is built from TRBV18 and TRBJ1-4, with D uncertain. CDR1 is KGHSH, CDR2 LQKENI, per germline. V gave up 4 bases and J gave up 0 bases, with 12 bases separating them. This CDR3 is 16 amino acids long. The CDR3 nucleotides are TGTGCCAGCTCACACGACCGACGTCCAACTAATGAAAAACTGTTTTTT. Protein sequence: CASSHDRRPTNEKLFF.

In its sample, this clonotype was seen once. The rearrangement joins TRBV4-1 to TRBJ2-2, with a tentative D call TRBD1 (6 bases). V was clipped by 2 bases and J by 6 bases, with 16 bases between them. Germline lookup yields CDR1 MGHRA and CDR2 YSYEKL. The CDR3 extends over 16 amino acids. CDR3 amino acids: CASSQPNRDKSGELFF. The CDR3 nucleotides are TGCGCCAGCAGCCAACCGAACAGGGACAAGTCCGGGGAGCTGTTTTTT.

This clonotype was seen a handful of times. This chain uses TRBV20-1 with TRBJ1-1; tentative D call: TRBD1 (5 bases). CDR3 length equals 12 residues. Trimming took 5 bases from V and 5 from J, leaving 12 bases between them. The germline gives CDR1 DFQATT, CDR2 SNEGSKA (reference sequence). The CDR3 region is CSAVGVGTEAFF. Written as DNA, the CDR3 is TGCAGTGCTGTAGGGGTTGGGACTGAAGCTTTCTTT.

This clonotype was seen only a few times. This sequence joins TRBV7-9 and TRBJ1-2, with a possible D match to TRBD1 (5 bases). Per the germline V gene, CDR1 is SEHNR and CDR2 is FQNEAQ (reference sequence). Trimming cost V 1 base and J 7 bases, with 22 bases left between them. The CDR3 is 17 residues long. In DNA, the CDR3 is TGTGCCAGCAGCTTAGGTCCTGTTGGTAAGGGGACCTCTGGCTACACCTTC. Translation gives CASSLGPVGKGTSGYTF.

This rearrangement joins TRBV7-6 to TRBJ1-5, with D unresolved. Germline V CDR1 and CDR2: SGHVS, FNYEAQ. The length of the CDR3 is 13 residues. V dropped 1 base and J dropped 6 bases, with 7 bases sitting between them. The CDR3 bases are TGTGCCAGCAGCTTAGATGAGGTTCAGCCCCAGCATTTT. This encodes CASSLDEVQPQHF. The full variable domain, in which reference TRBV7-6 and TRBJ1-5 provide the parts outside the CDR3, is GAGVSQSPRYKVTKRGQDVALRCDPISGHVSLYWYRQALGQGPEFLTYFNYEAQQDKSGLPNDRFSAERPEGSISTLTIQRTEQRDSAMYRCASSLDEVQPQHFGDGTRLSIL.

Comments on this clonotype: Just one base apart from a much larger clone, this may be a read error. The chain recombines TRBV5-6 with TRBJ1-5; D is undetermined. Germline V gene sequence: CDR1 SGHDT, CDR2 YYEEEE. The V gene lost 4 bases and the J gene lost 7 bases, with 12 bases spanning the gap. The CDR3 length is 13 residues. Here the CDR3 DNA reads TGTGCCAGCAGCCTTTGGGGAAGGCAGCCCCAGCATTTT. It specifies CASSLWGRQPQHF. Full variable domain (remainder filled in from reference TRBV5-6 and TRBJ1-5): DAGVTQSPTHLIKTRGQQVTLRCSPKSGHDTVSWYQQALGQGPQFIFQYYEEEERQRGNFPDRFSGHQFPNYSSELNVNALLLGDSALYLCASSLWGRQPQHFGDGTRLSIL.

The chain employs TRBV20-1 and TRBJ2-3; maybe TRBD2 (6 bases). Germline V CDR1 and CDR2: DFQATT, SNEGSKA (reference sequence). V lost 6 bases, J lost 1 base, and 14 bases lay in between. This CDR3 spans 14 amino acids. CDR3 sequence reads: CSAVGGGGTDTQYF. The CDR3 bases are TGCAGTGCGGTCGGGGGAGGTGGCACAGATACGCAGTATTTT.